This TCR beta chain was identified in a study of T cell responses to AZD1222 COVID-19 vaccine. A remark on this clone: What it binds is not known.

Clones were read by immunoSEQ multiplex PCR, and TCRdb kept only the in-frame ones, dropping some. The table records about 130,000 clones, about 82% of them present only once. Study results and caveats: Repertoire samples came only from after the peak T cell response. Donors, mostly white British, included more females; clonal diversity was possibly underestimated.

The sequence derives from an adult who received the MenACWY meningococcal vaccine as a control. Here the sequenced sample was peripheral blood, taken 28 days after the second dose of the MenACWY control vaccine.

In DNA, the CDR3 is TGTGCCAGCAGGGCCCGGACAGGGGGTTACGAGCAGTACGTC. Amino acids: CASRARTGGYEQYV. V usage is TRBV18 and J usage is TRBJ2-7, with 10 bases matching TRBD1. V trimming: 8 bases; J trimming: 4 bases; junction bases outside the gene matches: 8. The germline V gene encodes CDR1 KGHSH and CDR2 LQKENI. The CDR3 is made up of 14 amino acids.